Listed here is a single T cell receptor (beta chain). The source of the sample is a study of blood T cell repertoires in COVID-19. About the research overall: Whether acute or convalescent, the COVID-19 samples came from the United States, Italy and Spain. T cells, B-cell-depleted T cells, or PBMCs provided the cDNA or gDNA that served as material.

The germline V gene encodes CDR1 MDHEN and CDR2 SYDVKM. The V segment lost 5 bases and the J segment 4 bases; nucleotides outside the gene matches: 7. The CDR3 sequence is 15 residues long. Per the authors' pipeline: Amplified reference gene primers provided the basis for estimating nucleated cell counts. Some clones are missing from TCRdb's copy, which holds only in-frame ones; the method was immunoSEQ multiplex PCR. D and trimming were read from the DNA, whereas the V and J calls and clone size are those reported in that table. The sample includes around 200,000 clones, approximately 81% of them seen just once.

This receptor was obtained from a woman over 75 with acute or convalescent COVID-19. This rearrangement joins TRBV28 to TRBJ1-5, with 8 bases lining up with TRBD1. The sequencing input was peripheral blood. The CDR3 here is CASSPQGAANQPQHF. The CDR3, as DNA: TGTGCCAGCAGTCCGCAGGGGGCGGCTAATCAGCCCCAGCATTTT.